The sequence of this TCR beta chain was determined in a study of shared clonotypes between healthy human individuals. Each of the donors was a healthy adult who was HIV-negative and had not had a recent acute infection or vaccination. This CDR3 comprises 12 residues. CDR1 is MNHEY and CDR2 is SVGAGI in the germline V gene. V lost 5 bases to trimming and J lost 2 bases, with 4 bases between them. To note about this clone: Its target is not known.

Notes on the study in general: Estimated richness was generally greater in naive than memory subsets. Generation probabilities of non-shared clonotypes were lower (relative to those shared by all four donors).

In the authors' workflow: Junction-only immunoSEQ sequences carried no quality scores, so filtering differed. The assay was immunoSEQ multiplex PCR, and TCRdb's table has in-frame clones only and misses some. The V and J calls and the clone size are those of that table, but D and trimming were determined from the DNA. The sample shows some 2,000,000 clones, 85% to 95% of them seen only once. This chain joins TRBV6-5 and TRBJ1-3; D is uncertain. This receptor was obtained from a young man in good health. The sample consisted of naive CD4+ T cells sorted from blood. The subset was: CD45RA+ positively selected. The chain's CDR3 is CASSQPGNTIYF. The CDR3 DNA reads as TGTGCCAGCAGTCAACCTGGAAACACCATATATTTT.